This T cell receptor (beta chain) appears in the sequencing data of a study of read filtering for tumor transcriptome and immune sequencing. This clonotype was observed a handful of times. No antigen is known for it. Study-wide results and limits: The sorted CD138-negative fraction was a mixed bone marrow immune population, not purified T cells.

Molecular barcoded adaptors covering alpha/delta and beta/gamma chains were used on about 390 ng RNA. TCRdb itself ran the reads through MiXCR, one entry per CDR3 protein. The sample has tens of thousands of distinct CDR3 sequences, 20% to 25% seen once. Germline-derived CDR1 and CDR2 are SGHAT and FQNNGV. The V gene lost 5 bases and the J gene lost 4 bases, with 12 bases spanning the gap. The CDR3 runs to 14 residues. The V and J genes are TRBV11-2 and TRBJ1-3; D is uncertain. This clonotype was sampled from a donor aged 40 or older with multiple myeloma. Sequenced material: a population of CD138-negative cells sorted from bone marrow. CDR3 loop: CASSGAGSGNTIYF. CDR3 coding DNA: TGTGCCAGCAGCGGCGCGGGGTCAGGAAACACCATATATTTT.